Each of the 25 T cell receptor beta chains below was sequenced from the same sample in a study of shared clonotypes between healthy human individuals. Data came from immunoSEQ multiplex PCR; TCRdb stores just in-frame clones and leaves some out. This sample has 550,000 to 750,000 clones; 95% occur once, and the top ten carry roughly 0.1%. Terminally differentiated effector memory CD45RA+ cells were left out of the naive CD8 fraction, which was CD45RO-negative and positively selected for CCR7. Specimen: naive CD8+ T cells sorted from blood. These receptors were taken from a woman aged 25-40 years in good health.

This clone showed up just once. V is TRBV2 and J is TRBJ2-3, with D hard to call. CDR3 size: 14 residues. V shed 6 bases and J shed 1 base, with 11 bases lying between them. The germline V gene has CDR1 SNHLY and CDR2 FYNNEI. As DNA, the CDR3 is TGTGCCAGCAGGATATTTCAGGGCACAGATACGCAGTATTTT. It encodes CASRIFQGTDTQYF.

CDR3 bases: TGTGCCAGCAGTGCGACAGAAGAGAACACTGAAGCTTTCTTT. Its protein is CASSATEENTEAFF. The chain links TRBV6-6 to TRBJ1-1, with D perhaps TRBD1 (5 bases). The CDR3 length is 14 residues. CDR1 is MNHNY, CDR2 SVGAGI, per germline (reference sequence). Trimming removed 5 bases from V and 1 base from J, with 11 bases in between.

The rearrangement joins TRBV2 to TRBJ2-3; 9 bases match TRBD2. Germline V CDR1 and CDR2: SNHLY, FYNNEI. V lost 6 bases, J lost 0 bases, and 10 bases stayed unmatched. There are 17 residues in the CDR3. The DNA for the CDR3 is TGTGCCAGCAGCTCACCTAGCGGGATCATTAGCACAGATACGCAGTATTTT. This gives the protein CASSSPSGIISTDTQYF.

A single count supports this clone. The rearrangement links TRBV29-1 to TRBJ2-1, with D perhaps matching TRBD1 (8 bases). The CDR3 length is 14 residues. The V end was cut by 1 base, the J end by 10 bases, with 17 bases between. Germline-derived CDR1 and CDR2 are SQVTM and ANQGSEA. The CDR3 spells CSVEGGTGGLEQFF. In nucleotides, the CDR3 is TGCAGCGTTGAAGGAGGCACAGGGGGACTAGAGCAGTTCTTC.

The CDR3 spells CASSFGLATASYEQYF. The CDR3 region has the DNA TGTGCCAGTAGTTTTGGACTAGCGACCGCCTCCTACGAGCAGTACTTC. The J gene is TRBJ2-7, the V gene TRBV19; TRBD2 matches 9 bases. Trimming at V came to 5 bases and at J to 0 bases, leaving 8 bases not matched to a gene. Germline CDR1 reads LNHDA; CDR2 reads SQIVND (reference sequence). The CDR3 is 16 amino acids.

The CDR3 DNA reads as TGCAGCGTTGTCCCAGGGGTTTCCTACGAGCAGTACTTC. It yields the protein CSVVPGVSYEQYF. This chain joins TRBV29-1 and TRBJ2-7; perhaps TRBD1 as D (6 bases). The CDR3 totals 13 residues. The V and J ends lost 4 bases and 1 base respectively, with 11 bases between them. Germline-derived CDR1 and CDR2 are SQVTM and ANQGSEA.

The chain couples TRBV23-1 to TRBJ2-2; D unresolved. TRBV23-1 is identified as an open reading frame with a role that is uncertain. The CDR3 is 15 residues long. The germline V and J ends were trimmed by 6 bases and 3 bases, with 14 bases remaining between them. Here the CDR3 DNA reads TGCGCCAGCAGGCGGAGCAGGATTGACACCGGGGAGCTGTTTTTT. Translating gives CASRRSRIDTGELFF.

This chain uses TRBV7-9 with TRBJ2-6; maybe TRBD1 (5 bases). Looked up from germline, CDR1 is SEHNR and CDR2 is FQNEAQ (reference sequence). This CDR3 has 16 residues. The V end lost 5 bases, the J end lost 0 bases, and 11 bases lay between the germline ends. The CDR3 region has the DNA TGTGCCAGCAGCCCGACAGACGGCTCTGGGGCCAACGTCCTGACTTTC. It specifies CASSPTDGSGANVLTF.

The J gene is TRBJ2-1, the V gene TRBV28; possibly TRBD1 for D (5 bases). CDR3 size: 15 residues. Per germline, CDR1 MDHEN and CDR2 SYDVKM. The V end lost 3 bases, the J end lost 2 bases, and 11 bases lay between the germline ends. CDR3 in amino acids: CASSLGREAYNEQFF. The CDR3 coding sequence is TGTGCCAGCAGTTTGGGCAGGGAAGCCTACAATGAGCAGTTCTTC.

The CDR3 reads CASRTTGTGINEQYF. DNA for the CDR3: TGTGCCAGCAGAACAACCGGGACAGGGATCAACGAGCAGTACTTC. The chain links TRBV28 to TRBJ2-7; 9 nucleotides match TRBD1. CDR1 is MDHEN and CDR2 is SYDVKM in the germline V gene. After removal of 6 bases from V and 5 bases from J, the junction contained 11 bases not matched to a gene. The CDR3 covers 15 residues.

The chain recombines TRBV27 with TRBJ2-5, with D tentatively TRBD2 (6 bases). The V gene lost 2 bases and the J gene lost 2 bases, with 18 bases spanning the gap. This CDR3 spans 17 amino acids. Germline assignment: CDR1 MNHEY and CDR2 SMNVEV (reference sequence). CDR3 in DNA: TGTGCCAGCAGTTTACTCCCGGGACGGGACTCACAAGAGACCCAGTACTTC. This translates into CASSLLPGRDSQETQYF.

V gene TRBV27 combines with J gene TRBJ2-1; D not resolved. This CDR3 is 12 amino acids long. Between the trimmed V and J ends, which lost 8 bases and 9 bases, there was a span of 14 bases. Germline V gene sequence: CDR1 MNHEY, CDR2 SMNVEV (reference sequence). The DNA for the CDR3 is TGTGCCAGCGCCGCCGTTGCGAGTGAGCAGTTCTTC. The encoded protein is CASAAVASEQFF.

J is TRBJ2-3 and V is TRBV4-1; D possibly uses TRBD1 or TRBD2 (5 bases each). V was clipped by 2 bases and J by 2 bases, with 11 bases between them. Germline values: CDR1 MGHRA, CDR2 YSYEKL. The CDR3 consists of 15 residues. The CDR3 coding sequence is TGCGCCAGCAGCCAACGGTGGGGGACCACAGATACGCAGTATTTT. This translates into CASSQRWGTTDTQYF.

The chain has TRBV27 and TRBJ2-2, with 9 bases lining up with TRBD2. The junction had 2 bases not matched to a gene; V was cut back by 3 bases and J by 3 bases. CDR3 length: 15 amino acids. CDR1 is MNHEY, CDR2 SMNVEV, per germline (reference sequence). The CDR3 region is CASSFVAGDTGELFF. DNA for the CDR3: TGTGCCAGCAGTTTCGTAGCGGGAGACACCGGGGAGCTGTTTTTT.

CDR3 sequence reads: CASSATGGDRFEQYF. Here the CDR3 DNA reads TGTGCCAGCAGCGCGACAGGGGGCGATCGTTTCGAGCAGTACTTC. The chain links TRBV7-3 to TRBJ2-7, with 10 bases lining up with TRBD1. The V gene end was trimmed by 5 bases and the J gene end by 6 bases; junction bases not matched to a gene: 10. Per the germline V gene, CDR1 is SGHTA and CDR2 is FQGTGA. CDR3 size: 15 residues.

The chain carries TRBV15 and TRBJ1-1, with D possibly TRBD1 on 5 matching bases. Germline CDR1 and CDR2: LNHNV and YYDKDF (reference sequence). CDR3 length equals 15 residues. Trimming removed 1 base at V and 4 bases at J, with 13 bases between. The CDR3 loop is CATSRVGEEGTEAFF. The DNA of the CDR3 is TGTGCCACCAGCAGAGTGGGGGAGGAAGGCACTGAAGCTTTCTTT.

The DNA of the CDR3 is TGTGCCAGCAGCTTAATAGGAGTCTACAATGAGCAGTTCTTC. It encodes CASSLIGVYNEQFF. The J gene is TRBJ2-1, the V gene TRBV11-1, with D hard to call. Trimming cost V 2 bases and J 3 bases, with 8 bases left between them. The CDR3 has 14 residues. Germline V CDR1 and CDR2: SGHAT, FQDESV (reference sequence).

The CDR3 loop reads CASSRQTGNTGELFF. Here the CDR3 DNA reads TGCGCCAGCAGCCGACAGACGGGAAACACCGGGGAGCTGTTTTTT. This rearrangement joins TRBV4-1 to TRBJ2-2; either TRBD1 or TRBD2 may supply D (5 bases each). The CDR3 is 15 amino acids. The V gene's germline CDR1 is MGHRA and CDR2 YSYEKL. With 4 bases removed from V and 2 bases from J, the gap between germline ends came to 11 bases.

V gene TRBV28 combines with J gene TRBJ2-1, with TRBD2 matching 10 bases. The CDR3 spans 16 residues. V trimming: 3 bases; J trimming: 10 bases; junction bases outside the gene matches: 12. Germline CDR1 MDHEN, CDR2 SYDVKM. CDR3 loop: CASSLGLAGVGREQFF. In DNA, the CDR3 is TGTGCCAGCAGTTTGGGGCTAGCGGGAGTGGGAAGGGAGCAGTTCTTC.

The chain employs TRBV7-9 and TRBJ2-1, with D possibly matching TRBD1 (6 bases). Trimming took off 5 bases at V and 6 bases at J, with 14 bases between the two ends. Germline CDR1 SEHNR, CDR2 FQNEAQ (reference sequence). The CDR3 has 14 amino acids. The CDR3 bases are TGTGCCAGCAGCCAACGCGGCAGGGGCAATGAGCAGTTCTTC. Translation: CASSQRGRGNEQFF.

The chain links TRBV27 to TRBJ2-7; 7 bases match TRBD1. The junction had 7 bases not matched to a gene; V was cut back by 5 bases and J by 6 bases. Germline V gene sequence: CDR1 MNHEY, CDR2 SMNVEV (reference sequence). The CDR3 loop spans 13 amino acids. CDR3 loop: CASSDRAPPEQYF. The CDR3 DNA follows: TGTGCCAGCAGTGACAGGGCCCCCCCCGAGCAGTACTTC.

The genes are TRBV9 and TRBJ2-7; D might be TRBD1 or TRBD2, each matching 5 bases. Germline V gene sequence: CDR1 SGDLS, CDR2 YYNGEE. CDR3 length: 16 residues. The V and J ends lost 4 bases and 5 bases respectively, with 22 bases between them. The CDR3 spells CASSNHPGAGNNEQYF. CDR3 nucleotides: TGTGCCAGCAGCAACCACCCTGGGGCGGGTAACAACGAGCAGTACTTC.

J is TRBJ1-2 and V is TRBV2; 8 nucleotides agree with TRBD1. V shed 6 bases and J 0 bases; nucleotides not matched to a gene: 6. Per germline, CDR1 SNHLY and CDR2 FYNNEI. The CDR3 contains 15 residues. CDR3 loop: CASSETGGANYGYTF. The CDR3 DNA reads as TGTGCCAGCAGCGAAACAGGGGGGGCTAACTATGGCTACACCTTC.

Comments on this clone: A junction boundary mismatches the germline segment, possibly from a read error. CDR3 sequence reads: CASSVAGIAYEQYF. In DNA form, the CDR3 reads TGTGCCAGCAGCGTAGCGGGAATCGCGTACGAGCAGTACTTC. This chain uses TRBV7-9 with TRBJ2-7, with 8 bases identical to TRBD2. Germline CDR1 reads SEHNR; CDR2 reads FQNEAQ (reference sequence). This CDR3 region has 14 residues.

V is TRBV5-4 and J is TRBJ2-1; D is possibly TRBD1 (6 bases). Trimming took 0 bases from V and 6 from J, leaving 13 bases between them. The CDR3 sequence is 15 residues long. From germline, CDR1 is SGHNT and CDR2 YYREEE (reference sequence). The DNA for the CDR3 is TGTGCCAGCAGCTTGGGCAGGGGTCCGGCCAATGAGCAGTTCTTC. It codes for CASSLGRGPANEQFF.